This TCR beta chain was sequenced for a study of T cell responses to AZD1222 COVID-19 vaccine. Study as a whole: Analyses pooled second doses at about 4 or about 12 weeks.

Findings and limits, study-wide: There were repertoire samples only from the period after the peak T cell response. White British donors predominated, females outnumbered males, and clonal diversity was possibly underestimated. An increase in Spike-specific TCR breadth and depth was observed after two AZD1222 doses.

The table came from immunoSEQ multiplex PCR; TCRdb's copy has only in-frame clones and leaves some out. The sample carries around 260,000 clones, more than 85% recorded once. To note about this clone: Its cognate antigen is unknown.

Germline CDR1 and CDR2: SGHVS and FQNEAQ. CDR3 length: 15 amino acids. J lost 0 bases, V lost 3 bases, and 4 bases had no gene match. The chain joins TRBV7-8 to TRBJ2-7; 8 bases map to TRBD2. The clonotype originates from an adult in good health. The source material was peripheral blood, sampled on day 0 of AZD1222 vaccination. Written as DNA, the CDR3 is TGTGCCAGCAGCTTCGCGGGGGGTCCCTCCTACGAGCAGTACTTC. As protein: CASSFAGGPSYEQYF.